The rows below give T cell receptor beta chains drawn from one sample of a study of post-analysis software for immune sequencing data. TCRdb re-called the PCR reads with MiXCR, one entry per CDR3 protein. This sample yields 750,000 to 950,000 distinct CDR3 sequences, of which about 43% are seen a single time; 4.9% belongs to the top ten. Sequenced input: blood. These receptors were collected from a girl between 5 and 17 years old with multiple sclerosis. The CDR3 runs from the conserved cysteine through the conserved F or W. The D gene is left open where the match is weak. Clone size, where shown, is once, few, many, or a class for clones that have expanded.

clone_size	j_call	d_call	v_call	cdr3_nt	cdr3_aa
.	TRBJ1-6	.	TRBV5-1	TGCGCCAGCCAACGGGAGGAAGGCTCACCCCTCCACTTT	CASQREEGSPLHF
.	TRBJ1-2	.	TRBV12-3/TRBV12-4	TGTGCCAGCGGCCGGGACGCCAATTCCTATGGCTACACCTTC	CASGRDANSYGYTF
.	TRBJ2-7	TRBD2	TRBV9	TGTGCCAGCAGCGAAAGCGGGAGCATCCACGAGCAGTACTTC	CASSESGSIHEQYF
.	TRBJ2-7	TRBD2	TRBV12-3/TRBV12-4	TGTGCCAGCTCCGCGGCGAGGCGGGGGGATGAGCAGTACTTC	CASSAARRGDEQYF
few	TRBJ2-3	.	TRBV7-3	TGTGCCAGCAGCCACGGGTATGCAAGCAGGACGCAGTATTTT	CASSHGYASRTQYF
.	TRBJ1-2	.	TRBV4-1	TGCGCCAGCAGCCAAGATCTTCTGGGGGACTATGGCTACACCTTC	CASSQDLLGDYGYTF
few	TRBJ1-4	.	TRBV6-5	TGTGCCAGCAGTCAGCTGGGGGCCGCAACTAATGAAAAACTGTTTTTT	CASSQLGAATNEKLFF
.	TRBJ2-1	.	TRBV20-1	TGCAGGTCAAGGACCCTTTACAATGAGCAGTTCTTC	CRSRTLYNEQFF
.	TRBJ2-7	TRBD1	TRBV12-3/TRBV12-4	TGTGCCAGCAGTCCAACCCGGGGACAGGGTCTCTACGAGCAGTACTTC	CASSPTRGQGLYEQYF
.	TRBJ2-3	.	TRBV10-3	TGTGCCATCAGTGAGTCGACAGGATCCCTCACAGATACGCAGTATTTT	CAISESTGSLTDTQYF
few	TRBJ1-5	.	TRBV20-1	TGCAGTGCTAGGGGGGGCGGGGGCTTGACCCAGCCCCAGCATTTT	CSARGGGGLTQPQHF
few	TRBJ2-6	.	TRBV5-1	TGCGCCAGCAGCTCGGTGGCTGGGGCCAACGTCCTGACTTTC	CASSSVAGANVLTF
few	TRBJ2-3	TRBD1	TRBV5-1	TGCGCCAGCAGCTCTACTACAGGGGCTAGCACAGATACGCAGTATTTT	CASSSTTGASTDTQYF
few	TRBJ2-1	TRBD1	TRBV4-3	TGCGCCAGCAGCCAAGATCTAGGGGACAGGGGTAGCAATGAGCAGTTCTTC	CASSQDLGDRGSNEQFF
.	TRBJ2-1	.	TRBV7-2	TGTGCCAGCAGCTTCAGCGTCGCGGGAAATGAGCAGTTCTTC	CASSFSVAGNEQFF
.	TRBJ2-5	TRBD1	TRBV4-1	TGCGCCAGCAGCCAAGATCGGGCAGGGGGCTCGGAGACCCAGTACTTC	CASSQDRAGGSETQYF